This T cell receptor beta chain was sequenced for a study of T cells in Graves' hyperthyroidism and ophthalmopathy. Uncontrolled infection, other autoimmune disease, pregnancy and lactation each barred patients from inclusion. Amplification targeted TCR beta CDR3 regions from RNA transcripts. A first-round RT-PCR of the TCR CDR3 used the HTBI primer set. One entry per CDR3 protein results from TCRdb running MiXCR on the multiplex PCR reads. The profile shows 600,000 to 850,000 distinct CDR3 sequences, about 17% of them singletons. Germline V gene sequence: CDR1 MNHNS, CDR2 SASEGT. The CDR3 runs 13 residues. V was pared by 6 bases and J by 13 bases, with 21 bases between.

The chain carries TRBV6-1 and TRBJ1-2; the D gene is possibly TRBD1 (5 bases). Input material: blood. The source is a woman aged 45-65 years with Graves' hyperthyroidism that later progressed to Graves' ophthalmopathy. The chain's CDR3 is CASRYRDRHYSTF. CDR3 nucleotides: TGTGCCAGCAGATACCGGGACCGACATTATTCCACCTTC.